The rows below give T cell receptor beta chains drawn from one sample of a study of human T cells and chemical hapten exposure. TCRdb re-called the RACE reads with MiXCR, one entry per CDR3 protein. Of approximately 52,000 distinct CDR3 sequences in the sample, 8.5% to 10% are singletons; the top ten hold 14%. This material consisted of whole blood, taken in connection with sensitization to the hapten diphenylcyclopropenone (DPC). These receptors all stem from a woman aged 35 to 49 with alopecia areata. Some clones in this sample may be carry-over from other donors' samples. The CDR3 runs from the conserved cysteine through the conserved F or W. Each record gives: V gene, D gene, J gene, clone size, CDR3 protein, CDR3 DNA. D genes are given only for firm matches. Clone size is given for some rows only: seen once, a few or many times, or a class if the clone is expanded.

v_gene: TRBV6-2/TRBV6-3; d_gene: -; j_gene: TRBJ2-6; abundance: many; CDR3aa: CASSDFLSGANVLTF; CDR3nt: TGTGCCAGCAGTGACTTTCTCTCTGGGGCCAACGTCCTGACTTTC
v_gene: TRBV6-1; d_gene: -; j_gene: TRBJ1-6; abundance: many; CDR3aa: CASSPGEPYNSPLHF; CDR3nt: TGTGCCAGCAGCCCCGGGGAGCCCTATAATTCACCCCTCCACTTT
v_gene: TRBV7-3; d_gene: -; j_gene: TRBJ1-1; abundance: -; CDR3aa: CASSLGQGRRAFF; CDR3nt: TGTGCCAGCAGCTTAGGGCAGGGAAGGCGAGCTTTCTTT
v_gene: TRBV25-1; d_gene: -; j_gene: TRBJ1-2; abundance: few; CDR3aa: CASSPLLESRGNYGYTF; CDR3nt: TGTGCCAGCAGTCCCCTCTTAGAGAGCAGGGGAAACTATGGCTACACCTTC
v_gene: TRBV7-2; d_gene: -; j_gene: TRBJ1-6; abundance: few; CDR3aa: CASSLEGLVSPLHF; CDR3nt: TGTGCCAGCAGCTTAGAGGGTTTAGTTTCACCCCTCCACTTT
v_gene: TRBV7-9; d_gene: -; j_gene: TRBJ1-1; abundance: -; CDR3aa: CASSEGSSIVAEAFF; CDR3nt: TGTGCCAGCAGCGAAGGGTCCTCGATTGTGGCTGAAGCTTTCTTT
v_gene: TRBV12-3/TRBV12-4; d_gene: TRBD1; j_gene: TRBJ1-5; abundance: -; CDR3aa: CASTAGQGNNQPQHF; CDR3nt: TGTGCCAGCACCGCGGGACAGGGGAATAATCAGCCCCAGCATTTT
v_gene: TRBV12-3/TRBV12-4; d_gene: -; j_gene: TRBJ2-1; abundance: -; CDR3aa: CASSLRGTFGNEQFF; CDR3nt: TGTGCCAGCAGTTTACGCGGGACCTTTGGCAATGAGCAGTTCTTC
v_gene: TRBV9; d_gene: -; j_gene: TRBJ1-5; abundance: many; CDR3aa: CASSKGGRGNQPQHF; CDR3nt: TGTGCCAGCAGCAAGGGGGGAAGAGGGAATCAGCCCCAGCATTTT
v_gene: TRBV7-7; d_gene: TRBD1; j_gene: TRBJ2-7; abundance: many; CDR3aa: CASSQAYAGQGREQYF; CDR3nt: TGTGCCAGCAGCCAAGCATATGCCGGACAGGGGCGCGAGCAGTACTTC
v_gene: TRBV27; d_gene: -; j_gene: TRBJ2-1; abundance: many; CDR3aa: CASSLDSYNEQFF; CDR3nt: TGTGCCAGCAGTTTAGACTCTTACAATGAGCAGTTCTTC
v_gene: TRBV5-6; d_gene: -; j_gene: TRBJ1-2; abundance: -; CDR3aa: CASTQGAGNGYTF; CDR3nt: TGTGCCAGCACCCAAGGGGCAGGAAATGGCTACACCTTC
v_gene: TRBV28; d_gene: -; j_gene: TRBJ1-6; abundance: -; CDR3aa: CASSFPGGDNSPLHF; CDR3nt: TGTGCCAGCAGTTTCCCCGGGGGTGATAATTCACCCCTCCACTTT
v_gene: TRBV6-2/TRBV6-3; d_gene: TRBD1; j_gene: TRBJ1-5; abundance: -; CDR3aa: CASSYSNARDRAPLDQPQHF; CDR3nt: TGTGCCAGCAGTTACTCGAACGCCCGGGACAGGGCCCCTCTGGATCAGCCCCAGCATTTT
v_gene: TRBV20-1; d_gene: TRBD1; j_gene: TRBJ1-1; abundance: many; CDR3aa: CSAWTGGLTEAFF; CDR3nt: TGCAGTGCATGGACAGGGGGCCTCACTGAAGCTTTCTTT
v_gene: TRBV11-3; d_gene: TRBD2; j_gene: TRBJ2-5; abundance: -; CDR3aa: CASSLGGLASETQYF; CDR3nt: TGTGCCAGCAGCTTAGGCGGACTAGCCTCAGAGACCCAGTACTTC
v_gene: TRBV29-1; d_gene: -; j_gene: TRBJ2-5; abundance: many; CDR3aa: CSVKRTEKETQYF; CDR3nt: TGCAGCGTCAAAAGGACAGAGAAAGAGACCCAGTACTTC
v_gene: TRBV6-5; d_gene: TRBD1; j_gene: TRBJ1-2; abundance: -; CDR3aa: CASSSRGLNYGYTF; CDR3nt: TGTGCCAGCAGTTCCAGGGGGCTGAACTATGGCTACACCTTC
v_gene: TRBV20-1; d_gene: TRBD2; j_gene: TRBJ2-1; abundance: many; CDR3aa: CSARVASGGYEQFF; CDR3nt: TGCAGTGCTAGAGTAGCCAGCGGGGGTTATGAGCAGTTCTTC
v_gene: TRBV5-4; d_gene: -; j_gene: TRBJ1-1; abundance: many; CDR3aa: CASSKTVNTEAFF; CDR3nt: TGTGCCAGCAGCAAGACAGTGAACACTGAAGCTTTCTTT
v_gene: TRBV7-2; d_gene: -; j_gene: TRBJ2-3; abundance: many; CDR3aa: CASSPRASTDTQYF; CDR3nt: TGTGCCAGCAGCCCTCGGGCCAGCACAGATACGCAGTATTTT
v_gene: TRBV28; d_gene: TRBD2; j_gene: TRBJ2-1; abundance: -; CDR3aa: CASSLLSLAGGRGEQFF; CDR3nt: TGTGCCAGCAGCCTCCTCTCCCTAGCGGGGGGGCGAGGTGAGCAGTTCTTC